This entry is about one T cell receptor beta chain. The antigen is not known. The sample originates from a study of T cell responses to AZD1222 COVID-19 vaccine. Points from the study as a whole: White British donors predominated, females outnumbered males, and clonal diversity was possibly underestimated.

This CDR3 contains 13 residues. In germline, CDR1 is SGHTA, CDR2 FQGNSA. Unmatched junction bases numbered 8, after V lost 9 bases and J lost 4 bases. TCRdb's table, derived via immunoSEQ multiplex PCR, lists solely in-frame clones and lacks some. The sample carries roughly 130,000 clones, approximately 85% recorded once. Here the sequenced sample was peripheral blood, taken on day 0 of AZD1222 vaccination. The clonotype was recovered from an adult in good health. V is TRBV7-2 and J is TRBJ1-2, with TRBD1 identical over 7 bases. CDR3 coding DNA: TGTGCCAGTAGCCGGGACAGTGCCTATGGCTACACCTTC. Translated, it gives CASSRDSAYGYTF.